Only a few counts were recorded for the clone carrying this T cell receptor (beta chain). Antigen: not known. The record originates from a study of cytomegalovirus exposure and HLA in healthy donors. Study-wide results and caveats: Later work found most CMV-associated TCR beta chains apparently HLA-restricted.

Primers for the PCR totalled 60 Vbeta and 13 Jbeta. Sequencing was performed with immunoSEQ multiplex PCR; in TCRdb, only in-frame clones are kept and a portion is missing. This table holds about 170,000 clones, more than 70% found once. V lost 4 bases and J lost 3, with 13 bases in between. Germline V gene lookup returns CDR1 KGHSY and CDR2 FQNENV. This CDR3 is built from 15 residues. This chain links TRBV16 with TRBJ1-3; the D gene is possibly TRBD1 (5 bases). Sequenced sample: PBMCs. The receptor was isolated from a girl aged 10-17 years in good health and CMV-seronegative. The CDR3, as DNA: TGTGCCAGCAGCCGTGGAGGGGCAGATGGAAACACCATATATTTT. Amino acids: CASSRGGADGNTIYF.